The 17 T cell receptor beta chains given below trace back to one sample, sequenced in a study of OX40 agonist ivuxolimab in advanced cancers. Assay: immunoSEQ multiplex PCR; the TCRdb copy retains only in-frame clones and omits some. The sample carries some 90,000 clones, around 87% recorded once. Here the sequenced sample was CD4+ or CD8+ T cells sorted from blood, taken in a trial of the OX40 agonist ivuxolimab. The receptors come from an adult with an advanced solid tumor such as melanoma, head and neck, liver or kidney cancer.

This chain uses TRBV5-6 with TRBJ1-2; D unclear. CDR3 length equals 13 residues. Trimming shortened V by 0 bases and J by 2 bases, and 5 bases separated the two germline ends. Germline CDR1 SGHDT, CDR2 YYEEEE. In nucleotides, the CDR3 is TGTGCCAGCAGCTTGGGGGAGAACTATGGCTACACCTTC. Encoded protein: CASSLGENYGYTF.

The chain links TRBV5-1 to TRBJ2-3; 7 bases are a match to TRBD2. The CDR3 sequence is 15 residues long. J was trimmed by 5 bases and V by 0 bases; bases with no gene match: 6. Per germline, CDR1 SGHRS and CDR2 YFSETQ. CDR3 nucleotide sequence: TGCGCCAGCAGCTTGGGGGCGGGAGAGGAAGATACGCAGTATTTT. Encoded protein: CASSLGAGEEDTQYF.

This sequence joins TRBV11-3 and TRBJ1-2; TRBD1 aligns across 7 bases. Trimming took 5 bases from V and 8 from J; bases not matched to a gene: 5. CDR1 SGHNT and CDR2 YENEEA come from the germline V gene. The CDR3 covers 12 residues. The CDR3 is CASSTGVRGYTF. The CDR3 DNA follows: TGTGCCAGCAGCACAGGGGTGCGGGGCTACACCTTC.

A remark on this clone: An end of the junction differs from the germline gene, which may be a read error. Other DNA variants within this sample encode the same CDR3. This chain links TRBV19 with TRBJ1-5; 9 bases are shared with TRBD1. The CDR3 contains 15 residues. CDR1 and CDR2 (germline): LNHDA, SQIVND (reference sequence). DNA of the CDR3: TGTGCCAGTACCGACCGGGACAGGGCGAATCAGCCCCAGCACTTT. As protein: CASTDRDRANQPQHF.

This chain uses TRBV9 with TRBJ1-5, with D unclear. The CDR3 sequence is 15 residues long. V lost 1 base and J lost 5, with 13 bases in between. The germline gives CDR1 SGDLS, CDR2 YYNGEE. The DNA of the CDR3 is TGTGCCAGCAGCGTATCCCCCCTTGCCGATCAGCCCCAGCATTTT. Translating it yields CASSVSPLADQPQHF.

J is TRBJ1-2 and V is TRBV19; D possibly corresponds to TRBD1 (6 bases). V lost 3 bases to trimming and J lost 4 bases, with 12 bases between them. Looked up from germline, CDR1 is LNHDA and CDR2 is SQIVND (reference sequence). The CDR3 contains 14 residues. The DNA of the CDR3 is TGTGCCAGTAGTATTTATCAGGGGACCTATGGCTACACCTTC. Translation: CASSIYQGTYGYTF.

V is TRBV28 and J is TRBJ2-6; perhaps TRBD2 as D (7 bases). The CDR3 extends over 17 amino acids. Germline CDR1 is MDHEN and CDR2 is SYDVKM. With 2 bases removed from V and 0 bases from J, the gap between germline ends came to 11 bases. CDR3 amino acids: CASSLPGGNSGANVLTF. For the CDR3, the DNA is TGTGCCAGCAGTTTACCGGGGGGCAACTCTGGGGCCAACGTCCTGACTTTC.

This chain connects TRBV7-2 to TRBJ2-2; D is uncertain. Germline CDR1 reads SGHTA; CDR2 reads FQGNSA. Trimming took 0 bases from V and 5 from J, leaving 16 bases between them. This CDR3 comprises 17 residues. As DNA, the CDR3 is TGTGCCAGCAGCTTAGCGCCCTTAGGAGCCGTTACCGGGGAGCTGTTTTTT. It is translated as CASSLAPLGAVTGELFF.

This chain connects TRBV5-1 to TRBJ2-7, with D possibly TRBD1 on 5 matching bases. Germline loops: CDR1 SGHRS, CDR2 YFSETQ. Trimming left V 0 bases short and J 1 base short, with 11 bases between. The CDR3 consists of 15 residues. This chain's CDR3 is CASSLVGHSSYEQYF. As DNA, the CDR3 is TGCGCCAGCAGCTTGGTGGGGCACAGTTCCTACGAGCAGTACTTC.

The chain recombines TRBV19 with TRBJ2-5; TRBD2 matches at 11 bases. The germline V gene encodes CDR1 LNHDA and CDR2 SQIVND (reference sequence). The length of the CDR3 is 17 residues. The trim removed 3 bases at V and 5 bases at J, leaving 11 bases unmatched. In nucleotides, the CDR3 is TGTGCCAGTAGTATTCCGGGGCTAGCGGGAGGCCGGGAGACCCAGTACTTC. Translating gives CASSIPGLAGGRETQYF. Variable domain in full (rest from reference TRBV19 and TRBJ2-5): DGGITQSPKYLFRKEGQNVTLSCEQNLNHDAMYWYRQDPGQGLRLIYYSQIVNDFQKGDIAEGYSVSREKKESFPLTVTSAQKNPTAFYLCASSIPGLAGGRETQYFGPGTRLLVL.

V gene TRBV12-2 combines with J gene TRBJ2-7; the DNA was not used to check the table's D call, TRBD2. TRBV12-2 is reported as a pseudogene. CDR3 length: 14 residues. CDR3 bases: TGTGCAAGTCGCTTACTAGCGGGAGGCTACGAGCAGTACGTC. It is translated as CASRLLAGGYEQYV.

The chain joins TRBV7-9 to TRBJ1-6; D gene unclear. The germline V gene has CDR1 SEHNR and CDR2 FQNEAQ (reference sequence). The CDR3 covers 12 residues. Trimming shortened V by 4 bases and J by 6 bases, and 4 bases separated the two germline ends. The CDR3 region is CASSSVNSPLHF. The CDR3 DNA reads TGTGCCAGCAGCTCAGTTAATTCACCCCTCCACTTT.

This clone was found once. The rearrangement uses TRBV4-1 and TRBJ2-1; a weak D match, TRBD1 (5 bases). The ends were cut back, 1 base at V and 5 bases at J, with 9 bases in the middle. CDR3 length: 14 amino acids. Germline CDR1 MGHRA, CDR2 YSYEKL. The CDR3 nucleotides read TGCGCCAGCAGCCAAGTAGGGGCCCACAATGAGCAGTTCTTC. Protein product: CASSQVGAHNEQFF.

CDR3 in amino acids: CASSSAGVQETQYF. In DNA form, the CDR3 reads TGTGCCAGCAGCTCTGCCGGGGTTCAAGAGACCCAGTACTTC. The gene calls are TRBV7-8 and TRBJ2-5; maybe TRBD2 (5 bases). The length of the CDR3 is 14 residues. The ends were cut back, 4 bases at V and 2 bases at J, with 11 bases in the middle. The V gene's germline CDR1 is SGHVS and CDR2 FQNEAQ.

The genes are TRBV2 and TRBJ2-5; D not certain. CDR3 length equals 11 residues. The germline V and J ends were trimmed by 5 bases and 2 bases, with 3 bases remaining between them. Germline V gene lookup returns CDR1 SNHLY and CDR2 FYNNEI. The CDR3 DNA follows: TGTGCCAGCAGTCCACAAGAGACCCAGTACTTC. Translating it yields CASSPQETQYF.

This clone was counted many times. This sample includes further DNA sequences coding for the same CDR3. The chain recombines TRBV2 with TRBJ1-2; TRBD1 matches 9 bases. With 6 bases clipped from V and 3 bases from J, the junction kept 8 bases outside the gene matches. The CDR3 is 15 residues long. CDR1 is SNHLY, CDR2 FYNNEI, per germline. CDR3 region: CASSAGTGTDYGYTF. The CDR3 DNA is TGTGCCAGCAGCGCCGGGACAGGGACCGACTATGGCTACACCTTC.

The genes are TRBV2 and TRBJ1-4; D call uncertain. Germline-derived CDR1 and CDR2 are SNHLY and FYNNEI. The CDR3 has 15 residues. The V gene lost 3 bases and the J gene lost 0 bases, with 8 bases spanning the gap. The CDR3 loop reads CASSEAPSTNEKLFF. In nucleotides, the CDR3 is TGTGCCAGCAGTGAGGCACCGTCAACTAATGAAAAACTGTTTTTT.